The clone carrying this T cell receptor beta chain was picked up many times. This CDR3 is 19 amino acids long. Germline CDR1 reads DFQATT; CDR2 reads SNEGSKA (reference sequence). Germline trimming cut 1 base from V and 0 bases from J; bases unmatched to any gene: 8. What was amplified from RNA transcripts were TCR beta CDR3 regions. The study used the HTBI primer set for a first-round RT-PCR of the TCR CDR3. TCRdb fed the multiplex PCR reads into MiXCR, producing one record per CDR3 protein. This table has approximately 370,000 distinct CDR3 sequences, about a sixth appearing once. These data belong to a study of T cells in Graves' hyperthyroidism and ophthalmopathy.

The clonotype comes from a woman in her twenties or thirties with Graves' hyperthyroidism that later progressed to Graves' ophthalmopathy. Sequenced: blood. The chain links TRBV20-1 to TRBJ2-4; 14 bases line up with TRBD2. The CDR3 loop reads CSARASTSGGALAKNIQYF. The CDR3 coding sequence is TGCAGTGCTAGAGCCTCGACTAGCGGGGGGGCGTTAGCCAAAAACATTCAGTACTTC.